Shown below are 4 T cell receptor beta chains from a single sample sequenced in a study of technical replicates of blood from a handful of donors. Only in-frame clones appear in the TCRdb table, and some are missing; sequencing was by immunoSEQ multiplex PCR. The data show tens of thousands of clones, with 90% to 98% seen just once and roughly 0.21% held by the top ten. The material sequenced was T cells isolated from PBMCs. These TCRs come from a human donor in good health.

This rearrangement joins TRBV5-4 to TRBJ2-7, with 8 bases that match TRBD1. The CDR3 runs 14 residues. Unmatched junction bases numbered 5, after V lost 4 bases and J lost 2 bases. Germline V lookup: CDR1 SGHNT, CDR2 YYREEE (reference sequence). The CDR3 loop is CASSPGQEAYEQYF. DNA for the CDR3: TGTGCCAGCAGCCCGGGACAGGAAGCCTACGAGCAGTACTTC.

The chain uses TRBV5-1 and TRBJ1-1, with 9 bases that match TRBD1. J gave up 11 bases and V 4 bases, and 12 bases lay outside the gene matches. The germline CDR1 and CDR2 sequences are SGHRS and YFSETQ. CDR3 length equals 14 residues. CDR3 protein: CASSVDRGWAGAFF. The CDR3, as DNA: TGCGCCAGCAGCGTTGACAGGGGGTGGGCCGGGGCTTTCTTT.

The chain links TRBV30 to TRBJ2-1, with 12 bases that match TRBD1. Germline values: CDR1 GTSNPN, CDR2 SVGIG (reference sequence). Unmatched junction bases numbered 8, after V lost 2 bases and J lost 6 bases. The CDR3 runs 16 residues. CDR3 bases: TGTGCCTGGAGTTACCCGGGACAGGGGGCGCCCAATGAGCAGTTCTTC. Protein sequence: CAWSYPGQGAPNEQFF.

This chain joins TRBV28 and TRBJ2-1; 14 nucleotides match TRBD2. The V and J ends lost 3 bases and 8 bases, in that order; junction bases with no gene match: 9. The CDR3 extends over 17 amino acids. Germline CDR1 is MDHEN and CDR2 is SYDVKM. In DNA form, the CDR3 reads TGTGCCAGCAGTTTGCGAGTAGGGACTAGCGGGAGCTATGAGCAGTTCTTC. This translates into CASSLRVGTSGSYEQFF.